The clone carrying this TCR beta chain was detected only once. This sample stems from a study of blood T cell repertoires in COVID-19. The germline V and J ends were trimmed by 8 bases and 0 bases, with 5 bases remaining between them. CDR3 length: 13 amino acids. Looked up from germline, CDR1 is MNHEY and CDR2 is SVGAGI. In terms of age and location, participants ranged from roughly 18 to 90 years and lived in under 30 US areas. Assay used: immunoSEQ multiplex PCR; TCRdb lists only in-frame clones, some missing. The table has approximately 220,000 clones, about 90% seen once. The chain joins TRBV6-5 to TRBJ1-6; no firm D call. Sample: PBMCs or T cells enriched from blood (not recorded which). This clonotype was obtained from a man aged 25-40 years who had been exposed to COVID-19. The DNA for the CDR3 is TGTGCCAGCCATAGCTCCTATAATTCACCCCTCCACTTT. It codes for CASHSSYNSPLHF.